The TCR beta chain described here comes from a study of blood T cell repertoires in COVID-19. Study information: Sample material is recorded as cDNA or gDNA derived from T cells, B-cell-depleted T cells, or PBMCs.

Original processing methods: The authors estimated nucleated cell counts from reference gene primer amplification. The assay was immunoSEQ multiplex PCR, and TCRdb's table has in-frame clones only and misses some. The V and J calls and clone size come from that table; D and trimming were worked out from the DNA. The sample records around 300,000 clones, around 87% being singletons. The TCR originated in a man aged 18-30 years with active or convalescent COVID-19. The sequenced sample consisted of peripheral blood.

Written as DNA, the CDR3 is TGTGCCAGCAGCTTAGGGACAGGGGGATCCGGGGAGCTGTTTTTT. This codes for CASSLGTGGSGELFF. The J gene is TRBJ2-2, the V gene TRBV7-7, with TRBD1 matching 10 bases. V was clipped by 1 base and J by 6 bases; unmatched bases: 2. Germline-derived CDR1 and CDR2 are SSHAT and FNYEAQ (reference sequence). CDR3 length: 15 residues.